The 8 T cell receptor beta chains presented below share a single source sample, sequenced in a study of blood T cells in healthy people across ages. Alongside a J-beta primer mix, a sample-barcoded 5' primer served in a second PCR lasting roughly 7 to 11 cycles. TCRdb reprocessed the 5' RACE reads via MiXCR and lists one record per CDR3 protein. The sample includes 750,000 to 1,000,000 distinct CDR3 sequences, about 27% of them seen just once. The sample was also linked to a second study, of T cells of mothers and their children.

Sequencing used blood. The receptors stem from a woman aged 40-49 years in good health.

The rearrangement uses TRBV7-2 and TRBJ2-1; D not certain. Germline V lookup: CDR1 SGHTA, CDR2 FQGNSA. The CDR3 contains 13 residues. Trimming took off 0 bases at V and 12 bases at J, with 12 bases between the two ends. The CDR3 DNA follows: TGTGCCAGCAGCTTAGCGCCGACGGTTCGGCAGTTCTTC. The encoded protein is CASSLAPTVRQFF. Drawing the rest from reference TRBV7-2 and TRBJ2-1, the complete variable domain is GAGVSQSPSNKVTEKGKDVELRCDPISGHTALYWYRQSLGQGLEFLIYFQGNSAPDKSGLPSDRFSAERTGGSVSTLTIQRTQQEDSAVYLCASSLAPTVRQFFGPGTRLTVL.

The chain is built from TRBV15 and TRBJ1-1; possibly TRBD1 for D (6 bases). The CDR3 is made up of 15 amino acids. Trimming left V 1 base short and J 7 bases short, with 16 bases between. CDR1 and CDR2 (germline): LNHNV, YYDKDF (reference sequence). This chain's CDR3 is CATSRVLRGVDEAFF. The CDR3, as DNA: TGTGCCACCAGCAGAGTATTGAGGGGGGTCGATGAAGCTTTCTTT.

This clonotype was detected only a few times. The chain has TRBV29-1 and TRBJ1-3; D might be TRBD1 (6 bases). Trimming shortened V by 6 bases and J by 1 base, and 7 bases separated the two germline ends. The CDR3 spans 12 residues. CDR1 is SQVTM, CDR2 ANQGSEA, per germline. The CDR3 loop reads CSVTGSGNTIYF. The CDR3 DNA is TGCAGCGTCACAGGGTCTGGAAACACCATATATTTT.

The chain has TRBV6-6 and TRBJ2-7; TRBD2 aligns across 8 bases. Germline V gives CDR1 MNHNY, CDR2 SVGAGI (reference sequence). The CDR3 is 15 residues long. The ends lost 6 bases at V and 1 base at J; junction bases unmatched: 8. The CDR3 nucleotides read TGTGCCAGCAGGCCAACTAGCGGCCCATCCTACGAGCAGTACTTC. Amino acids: CASRPTSGPSYEQYF.

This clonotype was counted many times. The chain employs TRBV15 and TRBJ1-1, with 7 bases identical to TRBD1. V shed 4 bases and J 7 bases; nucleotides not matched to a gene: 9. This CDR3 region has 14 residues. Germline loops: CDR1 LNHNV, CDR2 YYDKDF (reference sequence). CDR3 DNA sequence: TGTGCCACCAGCACTCGACAGGGTTTGAGTGAAGCTTTCTTT. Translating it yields CATSTRQGLSEAFF.

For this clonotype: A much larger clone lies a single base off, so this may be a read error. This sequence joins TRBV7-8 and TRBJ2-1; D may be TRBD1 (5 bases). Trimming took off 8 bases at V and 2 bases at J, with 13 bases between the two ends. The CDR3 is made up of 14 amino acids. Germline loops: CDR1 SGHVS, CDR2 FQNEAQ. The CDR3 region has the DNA TGTGCCAGCGGTCCCGTGACAGCCTACAATGAGCAGTTCTTC. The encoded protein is CASGPVTAYNEQFF. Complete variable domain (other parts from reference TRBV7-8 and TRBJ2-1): GAGVSQSPRYKVAKRGQDVALRCDPISGHVSLFWYQQALGQGPEFLTYFQNEAQLDKSGLPSDRFFAERPEGSVSTLKIQRTQQEDSAVYLCASGPVTAYNEQFFGPGTRLTVL.

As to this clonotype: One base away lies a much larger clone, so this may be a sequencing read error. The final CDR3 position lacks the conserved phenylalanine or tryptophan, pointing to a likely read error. CDR3: CASSPEEPLYEQYY. CDR3 bases: TGCGCCAGCAGCCCGGAGGAACCGCTCTACGAGCAGTACTAC. The chain is built from TRBV5-1 and TRBJ2-7, with a weak D call TRBD2 (5 bases). Germline V gives CDR1 SGHRS, CDR2 YFSETQ. The CDR3 is 14 amino acids. V dropped 4 bases and J dropped 3 bases, with 14 bases sitting between them.

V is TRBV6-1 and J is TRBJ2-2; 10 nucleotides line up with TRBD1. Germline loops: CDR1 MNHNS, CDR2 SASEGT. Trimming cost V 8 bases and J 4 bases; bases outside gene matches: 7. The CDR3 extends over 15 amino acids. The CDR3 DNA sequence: TGTGCCAGCGGGGACAGGGGAGGTAGCACCGGGGAGCTGTTTTTT. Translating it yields CASGDRGGSTGELFF.